The clone carrying this T cell receptor beta chain was observed a few times. Together with a sample-barcoded 5' primer, a J-beta primer mix was included in a second PCR lasting about 6 to 12 cycles. The template-switch adaptor, which had 12 random nucleotides, put a tag on each cDNA molecule. Every sample returned 2.5 million or more CDR3-containing paired-end reads. TCRdb ran MiXCR on the 5' RACE reads and lists one entry per CDR3 protein. The table lists around 1.7 million distinct CDR3 sequences, roughly 28% of them singletons. This sample stems from a study of blood T cells in healthy people across ages. This CDR3 has 14 amino acids. J lost 7 bases, V lost 6 bases, and 8 bases had no gene match. Per the germline V gene, CDR1 is DFQATT and CDR2 is SNEGSKA (reference sequence). Isolation recovered at least 6.5 million PBMCs from every sample. Total RNA amounts of at least 6 micrograms were extracted per sample.

This clonotype originated in a woman aged 25 to 39 in good health. The V call is TRBV20-1, the J call TRBJ2-1, with TRBD2 identical over 11 bases. Material: blood. The CDR3 is CSASPASGRNEQFF. CDR3 DNA sequence: TGCAGTGCCTCACCGGCTAGCGGGAGGAATGAGCAGTTCTTC.